This T cell receptor (beta chain) stems from a study of cytomegalovirus exposure and HLA in healthy donors. The overall study: A previous analysis identified 100 million to 120 million unique TCR beta sequences derived from roughly 180 million T cells.

CDR3 length: 13 residues. Trimming shortened V by 11 bases and J by 8 bases, and 19 bases separated the two germline ends. Germline loops: CDR1 SNHLY, CDR2 FYNNEI. 13 Jbeta primers and 60 Vbeta primers were used for the PCR. Here immunoSEQ multiplex PCR was the method, and the copy in TCRdb shows in-frame clones only, minus some. The sample records approximately 61,000 clones, 55% to 65% being singletons. Study-level results: Reportedly, fewer N-insertions than the roughly 700-donor mean appeared in an Asian-associated ancestry cluster in a later analysis. Follow-up analysis found HLA locus-dependent TCR association rates, highest for DRB1 and lowest for HLA-C.

As regards this clone: Its target is not known.

In nominal health when sampled, donors likely had unrecorded immune exposures nonetheless. The sequenced sample was PBMCs. This chain connects TRBV2 to TRBJ2-1, with D possibly being TRBD1 (5 bases). This TCR came from a woman aged 50 to 60 in good health and CMV-seronegative. The CDR3 loop reads CAGHRDLGDEQFF. CDR3 bases: TGTGCCGGCCACAGAGACCTAGGGGATGAGCAGTTCTTC.